The 7 T cell receptor beta chains below all came from one sample that was sequenced in a study of molecular identifiers for immune sequencing clone quantification. From the PCR reads, TCRdb called clonotypes with MiXCR, one entry per CDR3 protein. The table records over 35,000 distinct CDR3 sequences, around 20% of them present only once. What was sequenced was naive CD8+ T cells from blood, with Jurkat cell RNA spiked in. Stated subset: FACS-sorted CD8+CD4-CCR7+CD45RA+ naive T cells. Source of these receptors: a human donor in good health. Some libraries in this study had Jurkat cell RNA spiked in.

This chain links TRBV6-2 or TRBV6-3 with TRBJ1-5, with D uncertain. CDR3 size: 13 residues. The V end lost 6 bases, the J end lost 3 bases, and 9 bases lay between the germline ends. Germline CDR1 MNHEY, CDR2 SVGEGT. The DNA of the CDR3 is TGTGCCAGCAGGGACGTTTCCAATCAGCCCCAGCATTTT. The encoded protein is CASRDVSNQPQHF.

The DNA for the CDR3 is TGTGCCAGCTCCCCATCGACTAGCGGGAGCACAGATACGCAGTATTTT. Its translation: CASSPSTSGSTDTQYF. The rearrangement uses TRBV18 and TRBJ2-3; 10 positions match TRBD2. With 6 bases clipped from V and 0 bases from J, the junction kept 6 bases outside the gene matches. The CDR3 length is 16 residues. Looked up from germline, CDR1 is KGHSH and CDR2 is LQKENI. Variable domain in full (rest from reference TRBV18 and TRBJ2-3): NAGVMQNPRHLVRRRGQEARLRCSPMKGHSHVYWYRQLPEEGLKFMVYLQKENIIDESGMPKERFSAEFPKEGPSILRIQQVVRGDSAAYFCASSPSTSGSTDTQYFGPGTRLTVL.

Details on this clonotype: It may be a read error: a sequence one base away is much more abundant. The J gene is TRBJ2-1, the V gene TRBV29-1; possibly TRBD1 or TRBD2 for D (5 bases each). CDR3 length equals 10 residues. From germline, CDR1 is SQVTM and CDR2 ANQGSEA. Here the CDR3 DNA reads TGCAGCGTTGTCCCGGGACCGACAGACTTC. Its protein product is CSVVPGPTDF.

In this sample, this clonotype turned up many times. The chain uses TRBV20-1 and TRBJ2-3, with 8 bases that match TRBD2. Trimming took 3 bases from V and 9 from J; bases not matched to a gene: 8. Germline assignment: CDR1 DFQATT and CDR2 SNEGSKA (reference sequence). The CDR3 covers 13 residues. CDR3 sequence reads: CSASGLARPTQYF. In DNA, the CDR3 is TGCAGTGCTAGCGGACTAGCTCGTCCCACGCAGTATTTT.

This clonotype was seen many times. J is TRBJ1-2 and V is TRBV29-1; 8 bases align to TRBD1. Germline CDR1 SQVTM, CDR2 ANQGSEA. The CDR3 sequence is 12 residues long. V lost 8 bases to trimming and J lost 4 bases; unmatched junction nucleotides: 6. Here the CDR3 reads CSTPTGAYGYTF. The CDR3 DNA sequence: TGCAGCACACCGACAGGGGCCTATGGCTACACCTTC.

This clonotype turned up a few times. The chain combines TRBV4-2 with TRBJ2-5, with TRBD2 identical over 12 bases. Germline CDR1 is LGHNA and CDR2 is YNFKEQ. The CDR3 has 18 amino acids. V lost 0 bases and J lost 5; bases outside the gene matches: 10. The CDR3 DNA reads TGTGCCAGCAGCCAAGATAGTCCTAGCGGGAGGGCCGTGGAGACCCAGTACTTC. Amino acid sequence: CASSQDSPSGRAVETQYF.

A note on this clonotype: This sequence may be a read error, since a much larger clone differs from it by one base. The chain is built from TRBV19 and TRBJ2-3, with TRBD2 as a possible D gene (5 bases). The V end was cut by 5 bases, the J end by 8 bases, with 11 bases between. Germline V gives CDR1 LNHDA, CDR2 SQIVND (reference sequence). The CDR3 loop spans 12 amino acids. Here the CDR3 reads CASSVGAGTQYF. Written as DNA, the CDR3 is TGTGCCAGTAGTGTGGGAGCAGGTACGCAGTATTTT.